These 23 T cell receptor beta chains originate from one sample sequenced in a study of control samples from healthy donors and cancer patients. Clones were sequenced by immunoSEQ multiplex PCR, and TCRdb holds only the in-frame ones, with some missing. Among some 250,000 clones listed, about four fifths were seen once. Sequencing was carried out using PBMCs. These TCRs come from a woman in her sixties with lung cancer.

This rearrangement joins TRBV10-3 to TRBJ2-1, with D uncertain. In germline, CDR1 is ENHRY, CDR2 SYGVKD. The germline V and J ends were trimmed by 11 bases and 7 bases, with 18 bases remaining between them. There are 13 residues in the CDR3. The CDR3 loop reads CASRTEVRNEQFF. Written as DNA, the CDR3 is TGTGCCTCCAGGACCGAGGTCCGGAATGAGCAGTTCTTC.

The chain's CDR3 is CASSFYGGRRAKNIQYF. CDR3 DNA: TGTGCCAGCAGTTTCTATGGCGGGAGGAGGGCCAAAAACATTCAGTACTTC. The genes are TRBV28 and TRBJ2-4; 8 nucleotides match TRBD2. Germline CDR1 and CDR2: MDHEN and SYDVKM. The CDR3 runs 17 residues. J gave up 1 base and V 3 bases, and 8 bases lay outside the gene matches.

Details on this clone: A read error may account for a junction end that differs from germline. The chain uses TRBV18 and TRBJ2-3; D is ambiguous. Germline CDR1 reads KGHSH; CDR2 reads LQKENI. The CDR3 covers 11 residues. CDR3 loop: CASSPTNTQYF. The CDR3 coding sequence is TGTGCCAGCTCACCCACAAATACGCAGTATTTT.

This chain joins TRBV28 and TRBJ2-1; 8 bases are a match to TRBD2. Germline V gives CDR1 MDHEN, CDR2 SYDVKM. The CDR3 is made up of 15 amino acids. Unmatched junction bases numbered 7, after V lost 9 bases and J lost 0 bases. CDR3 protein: CASTGGGFSYNEQFF. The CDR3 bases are TGTGCCAGTACCGGGGGGGGTTTCTCCTACAATGAGCAGTTCTTC.

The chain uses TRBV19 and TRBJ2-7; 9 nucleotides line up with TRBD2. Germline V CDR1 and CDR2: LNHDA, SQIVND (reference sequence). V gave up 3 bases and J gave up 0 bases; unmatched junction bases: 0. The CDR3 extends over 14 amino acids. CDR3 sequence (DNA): TGTGCCAGTAGTATGACTAGCGGCTCCTACGAGCAGTACTTC. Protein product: CASSMTSGSYEQYF.

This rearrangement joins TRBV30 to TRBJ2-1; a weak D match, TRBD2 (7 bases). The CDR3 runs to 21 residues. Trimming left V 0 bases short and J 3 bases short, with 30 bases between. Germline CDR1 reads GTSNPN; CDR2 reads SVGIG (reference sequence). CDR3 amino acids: CAWSVRIEGGGRLIDYNEQFF. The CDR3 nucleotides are TGTGCCTGGAGTGTAAGGATAGAGGGCGGGGGCCGTTTAATAGACTACAATGAGCAGTTCTTC. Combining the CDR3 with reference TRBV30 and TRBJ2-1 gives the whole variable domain SQTIHQWPATLVQPVGSPLSLECTVEGTSNPNLYWYRQAAGRGLQLLFYSVGIGQISSEVPQNLSASRPQDRQFILSSKKLLLSDSGFYLCAWSVRIEGGGRLIDYNEQFFGPGTRLTVL.

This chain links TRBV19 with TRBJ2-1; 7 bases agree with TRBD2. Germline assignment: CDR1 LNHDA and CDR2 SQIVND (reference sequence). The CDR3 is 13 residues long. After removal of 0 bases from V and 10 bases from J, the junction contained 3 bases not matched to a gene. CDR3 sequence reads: CASSIEAGREQFF. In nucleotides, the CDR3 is TGTGCCAGTAGTATAGAAGCGGGGAGGGAGCAGTTCTTC.

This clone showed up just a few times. Written as DNA, the CDR3 is TGTGCCAGCAGCCCCCGGGACGGGAGCTCCTACGAGCAGTACTTC. It is translated as CASSPRDGSSYEQYF. The chain uses TRBV7-9 and TRBJ2-7; possibly TRBD2 for D (6 bases). Per germline, CDR1 SEHNR and CDR2 FQNEAQ (reference sequence). This CDR3 comprises 15 residues. V lost 5 bases, J lost 0 bases, and 14 bases lay in between.

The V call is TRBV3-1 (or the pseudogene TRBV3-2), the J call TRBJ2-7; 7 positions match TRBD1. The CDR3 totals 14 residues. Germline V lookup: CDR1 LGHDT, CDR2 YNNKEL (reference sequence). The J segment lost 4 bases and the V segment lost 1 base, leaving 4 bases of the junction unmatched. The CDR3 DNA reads TGTGCCAGCAGCCAAGGACAGGGTTATTACGAGCAGTACTTC. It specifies CASSQGQGYYEQYF.

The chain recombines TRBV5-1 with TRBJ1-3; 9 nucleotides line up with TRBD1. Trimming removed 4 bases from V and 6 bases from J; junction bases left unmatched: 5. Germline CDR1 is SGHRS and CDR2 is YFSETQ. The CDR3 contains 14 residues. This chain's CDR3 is CASSTTGGENTIYF. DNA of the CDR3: TGCGCCAGCAGCACCACAGGGGGCGAAAACACCATATATTTT.

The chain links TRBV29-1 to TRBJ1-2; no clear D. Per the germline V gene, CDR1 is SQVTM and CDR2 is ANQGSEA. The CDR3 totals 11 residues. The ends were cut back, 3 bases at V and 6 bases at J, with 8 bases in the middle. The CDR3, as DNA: TGCAGCGTTGAGGCTCTTGATGGCTACACCTTC. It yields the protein CSVEALDGYTF.

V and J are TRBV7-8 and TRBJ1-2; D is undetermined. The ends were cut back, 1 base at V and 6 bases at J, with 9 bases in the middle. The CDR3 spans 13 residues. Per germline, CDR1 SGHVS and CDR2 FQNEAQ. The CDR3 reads CASSLGGGDGYTF. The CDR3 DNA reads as TGTGCCAGCAGCTTAGGGGGTGGAGATGGCTACACCTTC.

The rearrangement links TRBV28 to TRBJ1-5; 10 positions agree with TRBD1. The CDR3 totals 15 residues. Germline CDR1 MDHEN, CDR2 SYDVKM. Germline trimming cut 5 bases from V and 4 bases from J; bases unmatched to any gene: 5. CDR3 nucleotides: TGTGCCAGCAGTGGGGACAGGGGAACGAATCAGCCCCAGCATTTT. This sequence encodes CASSGDRGTNQPQHF.

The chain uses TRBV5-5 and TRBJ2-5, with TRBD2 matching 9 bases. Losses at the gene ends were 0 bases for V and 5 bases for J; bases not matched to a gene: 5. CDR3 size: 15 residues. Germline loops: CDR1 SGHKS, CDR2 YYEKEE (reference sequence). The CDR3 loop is CASSLVAGAWETQYF. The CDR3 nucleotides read TGTGCCAGCAGCTTGGTAGCGGGGGCTTGGGAGACCCAGTACTTC.

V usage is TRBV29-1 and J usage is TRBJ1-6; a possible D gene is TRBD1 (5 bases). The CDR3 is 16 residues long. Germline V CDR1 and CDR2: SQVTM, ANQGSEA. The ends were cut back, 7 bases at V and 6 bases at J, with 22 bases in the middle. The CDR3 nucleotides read TGCAGCGCGACCCCAGGTGTGACAGAAATTAATTCACCCCTCCACTTT. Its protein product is CSATPGVTEINSPLHF.

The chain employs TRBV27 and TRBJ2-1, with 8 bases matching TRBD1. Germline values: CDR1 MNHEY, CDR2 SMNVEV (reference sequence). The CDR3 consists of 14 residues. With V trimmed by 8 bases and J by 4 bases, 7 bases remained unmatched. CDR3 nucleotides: TGTGCCAGCTCCCAGGGGGCCCGGTACAATGAGCAGTTCTTC. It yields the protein CASSQGARYNEQFF.

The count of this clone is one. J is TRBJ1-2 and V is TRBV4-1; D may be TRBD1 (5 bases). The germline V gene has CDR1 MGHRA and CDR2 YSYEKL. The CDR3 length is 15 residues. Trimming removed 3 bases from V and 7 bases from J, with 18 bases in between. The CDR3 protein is CASSHGLRSGGGYTF. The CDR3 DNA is TGCGCCAGCAGCCACGGACTGAGAAGCGGGGGTGGCTACACCTTC.

The CDR3 here is CASNGSRSYEQYF. CDR3 DNA: TGCGCCAGCAACGGATCACGGTCCTACGAGCAGTACTTC. The rearrangement joins TRBV10-1 to TRBJ2-7, with D unclear. The CDR3 is made up of 13 amino acids. Deletions cut 7 bases from V and 1 base from J, with 11 bases between. The germline gives CDR1 WNHNN, CDR2 SYGVQD (reference sequence).

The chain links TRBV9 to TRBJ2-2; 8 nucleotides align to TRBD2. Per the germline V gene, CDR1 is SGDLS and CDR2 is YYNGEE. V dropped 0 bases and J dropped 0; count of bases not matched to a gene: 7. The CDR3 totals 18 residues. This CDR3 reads CASSVAAGGAPNTGELFF. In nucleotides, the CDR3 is TGTGCCAGCAGCGTAGCGGCGGGGGGCGCCCCGAACACCGGGGAGCTGTTTTTT. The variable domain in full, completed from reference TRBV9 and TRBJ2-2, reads DSGVTQTPKHLITATGQRVTLRCSPRSGDLSVYWYQQSLDQGLQFLIQYYNGEERAKGNILERFSAQQFPDLHSELNLSSLELGDSALYFCASSVAAGGAPNTGELFFGEGSRLTVL.

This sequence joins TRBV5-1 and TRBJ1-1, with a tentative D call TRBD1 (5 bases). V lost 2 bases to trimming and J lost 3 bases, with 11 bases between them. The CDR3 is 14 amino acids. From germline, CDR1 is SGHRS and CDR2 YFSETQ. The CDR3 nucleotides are TGCGCCAGCAGCTTACGGGGGAGGGACACTGAAGCTTTCTTT. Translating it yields CASSLRGRDTEAFF.

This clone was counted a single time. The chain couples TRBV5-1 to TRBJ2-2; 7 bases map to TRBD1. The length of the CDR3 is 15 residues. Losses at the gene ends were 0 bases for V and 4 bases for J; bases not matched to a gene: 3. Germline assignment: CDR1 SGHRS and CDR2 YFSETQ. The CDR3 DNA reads TGCGCCAGCAGCTTGGAACAGGGGCCCACCGGGGAGCTGTTTTTT. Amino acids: CASSLEQGPTGELFF.

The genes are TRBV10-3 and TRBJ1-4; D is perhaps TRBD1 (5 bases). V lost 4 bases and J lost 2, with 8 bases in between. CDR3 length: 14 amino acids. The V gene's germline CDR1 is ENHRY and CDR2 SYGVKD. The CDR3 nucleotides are TGTGCCATCAGTGTATCAGGGACTAATGAAAAACTGTTTTTT. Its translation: CAISVSGTNEKLFF.

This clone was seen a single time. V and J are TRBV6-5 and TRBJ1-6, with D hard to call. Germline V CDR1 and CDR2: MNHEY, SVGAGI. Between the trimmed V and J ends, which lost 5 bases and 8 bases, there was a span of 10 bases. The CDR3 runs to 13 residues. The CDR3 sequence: CASSPWGDSPLHF. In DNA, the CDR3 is TGTGCCAGCAGTCCTTGGGGTGATTCACCCCTCCACTTT.